This passage covers 2 T cell receptor beta chains from one sample sequenced in a study of T cell changes during pregnancy in multiple sclerosis. Sequencing was performed with immunoSEQ multiplex PCR; in TCRdb, only in-frame clones are kept and a portion is missing. The sample includes more than 55,000 clones, about 92% seen only once; the top ten take 1% to 1.5%. The starting material was peripheral blood, obtained in the third trimester of pregnancy. The receptors shown here come from a female donor with multiple sclerosis, enrolled in a pregnancy study.

In the case of this clone: The identical CDR3 is also encoded by other nucleotide sequences in the sample. The chain is built from TRBV5-6 and TRBJ2-7, with D possibly TRBD1 on 6 matching bases. There are 14 residues in the CDR3. The V end lost 2 bases, the J end lost 4 bases, and 13 bases lay between the germline ends. The V gene's germline CDR1 is SGHDT and CDR2 YYEEEE. CDR3 sequence reads: CASSFGQLGYEQYF. Written as DNA, the CDR3 is TGTGCCAGCAGCTTTGGACAGTTGGGTTACGAGCAGTACTTC.

This chain links TRBV9 with TRBJ2-7; D is unresolved. Trimming took 0 bases from V and 1 from J, leaving 11 bases between them. Germline-derived CDR1 and CDR2 are SGDLS and YYNGEE. This CDR3 contains 15 residues. The CDR3 DNA sequence: TGTGCCAGCAGCGTAGCCGTAGGCGGATCCTACGAGCAGTACTTC. Translating gives CASSVAVGGSYEQYF.